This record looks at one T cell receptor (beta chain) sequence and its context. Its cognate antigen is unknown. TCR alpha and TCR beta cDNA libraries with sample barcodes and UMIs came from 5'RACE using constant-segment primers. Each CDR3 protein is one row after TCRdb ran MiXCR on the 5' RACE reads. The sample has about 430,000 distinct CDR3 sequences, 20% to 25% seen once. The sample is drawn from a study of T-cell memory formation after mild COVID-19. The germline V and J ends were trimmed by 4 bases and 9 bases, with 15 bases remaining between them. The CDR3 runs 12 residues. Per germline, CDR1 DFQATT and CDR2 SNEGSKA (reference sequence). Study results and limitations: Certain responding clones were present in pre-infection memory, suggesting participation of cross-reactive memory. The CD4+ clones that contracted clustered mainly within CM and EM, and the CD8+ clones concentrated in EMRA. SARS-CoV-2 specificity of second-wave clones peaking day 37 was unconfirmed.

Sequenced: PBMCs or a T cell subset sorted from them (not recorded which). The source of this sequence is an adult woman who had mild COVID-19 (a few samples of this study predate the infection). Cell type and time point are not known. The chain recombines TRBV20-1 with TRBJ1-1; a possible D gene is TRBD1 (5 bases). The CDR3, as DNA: TGCAGTGCTATGGGCCGCGGGGGGAAAGCTTTCTTT. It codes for CSAMGRGGKAFF.